The source of this T cell receptor beta chain is a study of cytomegalovirus exposure and HLA in healthy donors. Study results and caveats: Later analysis suggested most CMV-associated TCR beta chains were HLA-restricted. A missense DCLRE1C variant was associated with V- and J-gene trimming of TCR beta chains in a later analysis, and an independent cohort replicated the association.

The PCR employed 60 Vbeta primers together with 13 Jbeta primers. In the original analysis: Later, an analysis found roughly 80 million unique TCR beta chains, and about 10 million of these were shared. Only in-frame clones appear in the TCRdb table, and some are missing; sequencing was by immunoSEQ multiplex PCR. The V and J calls and clone size were taken over from that table, and D and trimming were inferred from the DNA. Here the sample spans hundreds of thousands of clones, more than 75% being singletons. Trimming removed 1 base at V and 0 bases at J, with 15 bases between. This CDR3 has 17 amino acids. The germline CDR1 and CDR2 sequences are MGHRA and YSYEKL. Points on this clone: Its target is not known.

Donors were ostensibly healthy at sampling, although undocumented immune exposures were probable. The receptor comes from a man aged 40-49 years in good health and CMV-seropositive. The V call is TRBV4-1, the J call TRBJ1-1; perhaps TRBD1 as D (5 bases). Sequenced input: PBMCs. The DNA for the CDR3 is TGCGCCAGCAGCCAAGGACAGCTACTCCTCATGAACACTGAAGCTTTCTTT. This sequence encodes CASSQGQLLLMNTEAFF.